This TCR beta chain came from a study of T cells in Graves' hyperthyroidism and ophthalmopathy. The length of the CDR3 is 16 residues. V lost 2 bases to trimming and J lost 2 bases, with 16 bases between them. Germline V gene data show CDR1 as SGHRS and CDR2 as YFSETQ. The TCR beta CDR3 regions underwent amplification using RNA transcripts as the source. An initial round of RT-PCR targeting the TCR CDR3 relied on the HTBI primer set. In TCRdb, the multiplex PCR reads were re-called with MiXCR into one record per CDR3 protein. The table records over 650,000 distinct CDR3 sequences, 45% of them present only once.

The chain employs TRBV5-1 and TRBJ1-2; no clear D. The receptor's source is an adult man with Graves' disease, either hyperthyroidism or ophthalmopathy (not recorded which). Sequences were obtained from peripheral blood or thyroid tissue (not recorded which). CDR3 sequence (DNA): TGCGCCAGCAGCTTCGAGGGAACTCGGCTAAACTATGGCTACACCTTC. It encodes CASSFEGTRLNYGYTF.